Listed below are T cell receptor beta chains from one sample, sequenced in a study of cytotoxic CD8 clonotypes in ibrutinib-treated CLL. Sequenced by immunoSEQ multiplex PCR; TCRdb stores in-frame clones only, minus some. This sample has 100,000 to 150,000 clones; 80% to 90% occur once, and the top ten carry roughly 2%. Sequenced material: PBMCs, taken after 24 months of ibrutinib treatment. The source is a human donor with chronic lymphocytic leukemia. The CDR3 runs from the conserved cysteine through the conserved F or W.

length	V	CDR3
17	TRBV5-1	CASSLAGLAILHNEQFF
14	TRBV5-1	CASSFGQSTDTQYF
19	TRBV28	CASSLPGDLIPGGIDTQYF
13	TRBV7-2	CASGRTGRTEAFF
14	TRBV19	CASSLGGPSDTQYF
16	TRBV27	CASSIGGSPGIYGYTF
14	TRBV28	CASGRGGSNQPQHF
15	TRBV10-3	CAISQGQKMNTEAFF
16	TRBV15	CATSRGGAGRAYEQYF
13	TRBV7-2	CASSAGPRETQYF
15	TRBV4-2	CASSQDRGTTDTQYF
12	TRBV10-3	CAISENANSWYF
13	TRBV15	CATSRYTPGGIYF
18	TRBV7-9	CASSYVGRGGSSYNEQFF
14	TRBV29-1	CSVSAGGKTGELFF
15	TRBV29-1	CSVWGWTPKGYGYTF
15	TRBV28	CASSLTESSYNEQFF
15	TRBV7-9	CASSLTGQSNEKLFF
15	TRBV30	CAWRRGQGQSDTQYF
16	TRBV7-2	CASSLESAGARGTQYF
13	TRBV7-3	CASSLSRGTEAFF
12	TRBV7-2	CASRLTTDTQYF
13	TRBV2	CASGRGYADTQYF
14	TRBV27	CASSSPGLANIQYF
16	TRBV10-2	CASSEIGLGAYNEQFF
14	TRBV2	CASKKDNYNSPLHF
18	TRBV7-2	CASLFVIARLRGADEQFF
14	TRBV27	CASSPIGSNQPQHF
15	TRBV5-1	CASSSTAATNEKLFF
15	TRBV21-1	CASSALSGTGCGYTF
16	TRBV28	CASSSTGVAIRETQYF
15	TRBV4-1	CASSQEGQDTDTQYF
14	TRBV27	CASSNTDGVTEAFF
15	TRBV6-5	CASNPRLAGEDTQYF
12	TRBV30	CAWSPMGQGAFF
15	TRBV12-1	CASSSPGPAEYEQYF
14	TRBV7-2	CASSFDRSTDTQYF
13	TRBV4-3	CASSPSQTDTQYF
13	TRBV28	CASRPDRQETQYF
14	TRBV30	CAWSRGGAGNTIYF
14	TRBV27	CASSWDRGYSPLHF
16	TRBV4-2	CASSQDSTGRRYEQYF
16	TRBV19	CASSNAGLAGSYEQYF
16	TRBV5-1	CASSFGDPKGADTQYF
15	TRBV5-1	CASSLEREGNSPLHF
13	TRBV15	CATSREGYQPQHF
13	TRBV6-1	CASSLTSGYEQYF
13	TRBV6-5	CASSYGDARESTF
13	TRBV6-1	CASYSAYGNTIYF
14	TRBV19	CASSGRTGANVLTF